These 13 T cell receptor beta chains were all obtained from the same sample, sequenced in a study of T cell responses to AZD1222 COVID-19 vaccine (dated by TCRdb to the early 2020s). The method behind the library was the immunoSEQ multiplex PCR assay. The immuneACCESS repertoire file appears here via TCRdb, limited to in-frame rearrangements. These files lack a portion of the clones; in checked studies, under half of the deficit traces to unresolved V genes, and the cause of the others is not known. For this sample the table gives roughly 200,000 clones, of which 70% to 90% were detected only once. Together, the top ten hold 6% to 8.5% of the sample. This specimen's time point label, per the study, means: baseline before first vaccination. Sequencing used peripheral blood, obtained on day 0 of AZD1222 vaccination. These receptors came from an adult in good health.

V usage is TRBV10-3 and J usage is TRBJ2-2; weak D call: TRBD1 (7 bases). Trimming stripped 1 base from V and 5 bases from J, with 14 bases between. This CDR3 spans 16 amino acids. The germline gives CDR1 ENHRY, CDR2 SYGVKD. The CDR3 DNA is TGTGCCATCAGTGAGTTGGAGGGGGCGCGTACCGGGGAGCTGTTTTTT. This codes for CAISELEGARTGELFF.

In regard to this clone: Other DNA sequences in this specimen translate into the identical CDR3. The chain is built from TRBV5-5 and TRBJ1-5; no definite D call. Germline V CDR1 and CDR2: SGHKS, YYEKEE (reference sequence). The CDR3 loop spans 14 amino acids. V lost 0 bases, J lost 3 bases, and 7 bases lay in between. Here the CDR3 reads CASSLGGYNQPQHF. The DNA for the CDR3 is TGTGCCAGCAGCTTGGGTGGGTACAATCAGCCCCAGCATTTT.

V usage is TRBV19 and J usage is TRBJ1-5, with no clear D. The germline V gene has CDR1 LNHDA and CDR2 SQIVND (reference sequence). The CDR3 is 14 amino acids. Trimming took off 5 bases at V and 4 bases at J, with 12 bases between the two ends. CDR3 nucleotides: TGTGCCAGTAGTTTGCGAAACCCGAATCAGCCCCAGCATTTT. Its protein is CASSLRNPNQPQHF. The whole variable domain, filled in from reference TRBV19 and TRBJ1-5, reads DGGITQSPKYLFRKEGQNVTLSCEQNLNHDAMYWYRQDPGQGLRLIYYSQIVNDFQKGDIAEGYSVSREKKESFPLTVTSAQKNPTAFYLCASSLRNPNQPQHFGDGTRLSIL.

The chain is built from TRBV28 and TRBJ1-5; 7 nucleotides match TRBD1. V gave up 7 bases and J gave up 1 base; unmatched junction bases: 13. The CDR3 is made up of 17 amino acids. Per germline, CDR1 MDHEN and CDR2 SYDVKM. DNA of the CDR3: TGTGCCAGCAATCCCGCAGCTGCAGGGGGGAGCAATCAGCCCCAGCATTTT. Translated, it gives CASNPAAAGGSNQPQHF.

This chain connects TRBV19 to TRBJ1-5; unclear D gene. Trimming stripped 3 bases from V and 1 base from J, with 10 bases between. The CDR3 totals 15 residues. Germline loops: CDR1 LNHDA, CDR2 SQIVND (reference sequence). This CDR3 reads CASSISWASNQPQHF. In DNA, the CDR3 is TGTGCCAGTAGTATTAGTTGGGCAAGCAATCAGCCCCAGCATTTT.

This chain joins TRBV6-5 and TRBJ1-5; 9 nucleotides line up with TRBD1. J was trimmed by 5 bases and V by 6 bases; bases with no gene match: 8. CDR3 length: 15 residues. Germline values: CDR1 MNHEY, CDR2 SVGAGI. The CDR3 coding sequence is TGTGCCAGCAGCCCGGACAGGGGTTTTGATCAGCCCCAGCATTTT. This translates into CASSPDRGFDQPQHF.

The rearrangement uses TRBV11-1 and TRBJ2-1; D may be TRBD2 (7 bases). The CDR3 covers 15 residues. Trimming shortened V by 3 bases and J by 6 bases, and 15 bases separated the two germline ends. Germline values: CDR1 SGHAT, CDR2 FQDESV (reference sequence). CDR3 amino acids: CASSFGGGRANEQFF. DNA for the CDR3: TGTGCCAGCAGCTTTGGGGGGGGCAGGGCCAATGAGCAGTTCTTC.

The chain uses TRBV7-2 and TRBJ1-1; D remains unclear. The CDR3 has 11 residues. Deletions cut 3 bases from V and 11 bases from J, with 10 bases between. The germline CDR1 and CDR2 sequences are SGHTA and FQGNSA. The CDR3 spells CASSFGSGAFF. The CDR3 DNA reads as TGTGCCAGCAGCTTTGGTTCCGGCGCTTTCTTT.

This rearrangement joins TRBV19 to TRBJ1-2; 7 bases are shared with TRBD1. Trimming took 5 bases from V and 4 from J; bases not matched to a gene: 7. Germline CDR1 LNHDA, CDR2 SQIVND (reference sequence). The CDR3 contains 14 residues. In nucleotides, the CDR3 is TGTGCCAGTAGTGGCCCGGGACAGCTCTATGGCTACACCTTC. Its translation is CASSGPGQLYGYTF.

This clone was observed once. The rearrangement joins TRBV4-1 to TRBJ2-5, with 8 bases that match TRBD1. The V segment lost 4 bases and the J segment 2 bases; nucleotides outside the gene matches: 3. From germline, CDR1 is MGHRA and CDR2 YSYEKL. The CDR3 has 14 amino acids. CDR3 coding DNA: TGCGCCAGCAGCCTACAGGGGGGACAAGAGACCCAGTACTTC. It specifies CASSLQGGQETQYF.

This clone has more than one count but fewer than ten. This chain connects TRBV6-1 to TRBJ1-6; the D is unclear. This CDR3 spans 18 amino acids. V shed 0 bases and J shed 6 bases, with 18 bases lying between them. Germline V gives CDR1 MNHNS, CDR2 SASEGT. CDR3 in amino acids: CASSEAPQAMASNSPLHF. CDR3 nucleotides: TGTGCCAGCAGTGAAGCGCCGCAGGCTATGGCAAGTAATTCACCCCTCCACTTT.

The rearrangement joins TRBV30 to TRBJ1-5, with no clear D. The germline V gene has CDR1 GTSNPN and CDR2 SVGIG (reference sequence). The V end lost 4 bases, the J end lost 0 bases, and 10 bases lay between the germline ends. This CDR3 spans 14 amino acids. CDR3 residues: CAWTVGSSNQPQHF. The CDR3 nucleotides read TGTGCCTGGACGGTGGGGAGTAGCAATCAGCCCCAGCATTTT.

CDR3 nucleotides: TGTGCCAGCAGTCCACCTAGGACAGGGAGGAGCTCCTATAATTCACCCCTCCACTTT. Translation gives CASSPPRTGRSSYNSPLHF. This sequence joins TRBV2 and TRBJ1-6; TRBD1 matches at 8 bases. CDR1 SNHLY and CDR2 FYNNEI come from the germline V gene. The CDR3 length is 19 residues. V lost 5 bases and J lost 0; bases outside the gene matches: 12.